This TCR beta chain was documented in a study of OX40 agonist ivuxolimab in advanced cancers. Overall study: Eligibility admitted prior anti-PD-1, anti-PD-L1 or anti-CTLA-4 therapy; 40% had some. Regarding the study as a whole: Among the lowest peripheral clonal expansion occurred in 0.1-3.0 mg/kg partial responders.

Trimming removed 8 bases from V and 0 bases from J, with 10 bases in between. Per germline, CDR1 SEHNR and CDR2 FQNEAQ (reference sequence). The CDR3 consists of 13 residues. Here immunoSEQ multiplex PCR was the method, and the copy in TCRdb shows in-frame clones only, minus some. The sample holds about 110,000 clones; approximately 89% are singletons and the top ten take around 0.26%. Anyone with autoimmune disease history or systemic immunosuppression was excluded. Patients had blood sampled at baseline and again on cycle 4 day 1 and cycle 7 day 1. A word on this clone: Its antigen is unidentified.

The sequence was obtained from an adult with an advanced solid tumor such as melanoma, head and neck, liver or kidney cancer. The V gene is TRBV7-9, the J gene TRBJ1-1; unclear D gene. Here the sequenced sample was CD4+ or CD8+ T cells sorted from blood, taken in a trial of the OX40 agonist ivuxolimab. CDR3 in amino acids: CASADRMNTEAFF. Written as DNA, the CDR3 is TGTGCCAGCGCCGATCGTATGAACACTGAAGCTTTCTTT.